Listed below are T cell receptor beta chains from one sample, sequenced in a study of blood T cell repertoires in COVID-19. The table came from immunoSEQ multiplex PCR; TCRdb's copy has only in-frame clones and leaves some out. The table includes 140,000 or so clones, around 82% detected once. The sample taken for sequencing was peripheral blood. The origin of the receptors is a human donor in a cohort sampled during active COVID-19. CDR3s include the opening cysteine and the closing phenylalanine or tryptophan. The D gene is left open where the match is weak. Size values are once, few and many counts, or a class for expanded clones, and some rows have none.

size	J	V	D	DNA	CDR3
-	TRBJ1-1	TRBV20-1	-	TGCAGTGCTAGTTACGGTTTTAACCAAAAAGCTTTCTTT	CSASYGFNQKAFF
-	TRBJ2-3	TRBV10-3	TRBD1	TGTGCCACCGACTTGGACAGGGGCGCGGCAGATACGCAGTATTTT	CATDLDRGAADTQYF
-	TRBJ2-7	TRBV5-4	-	TGTGCCAGCAGCTTGGGGGGAGGGGGCTACGAGCAGTACTTC	CASSLGGGGYEQYF
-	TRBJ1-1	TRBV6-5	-	TGTGCCAGCAGTTACACAACACTGAACACTGAAGCTTTCTTT	CASSYTTLNTEAFF
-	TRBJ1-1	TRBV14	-	TGTGCCAGCAGCCAAGTTCGGGGGGCCACTGAAGCTTTCTTT	CASSQVRGATEAFF
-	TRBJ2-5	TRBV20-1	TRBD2	TGCAGTGCCAGTAGGCTAGCGGGGAGCCTTGGTGAGACCCAGTACTTC	CSASRLAGSLGETQYF
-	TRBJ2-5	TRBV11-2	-	TGTGCCAGCAGCACTTCCAGCGGGCAGACCCAGTACTTC	CASSTSSGQTQYF
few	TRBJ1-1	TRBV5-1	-	TGCGCCAGCAGCTTTGGACAGCTGAACACTGAAGCTTTCTTT	CASSFGQLNTEAFF
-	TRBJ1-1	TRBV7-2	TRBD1	TGTGCCAGCAGCGGCGCAGGGGGCACTGAAGCTTTCTTT	CASSGAGGTEAFF
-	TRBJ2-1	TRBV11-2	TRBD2	TGTGCCAGCAGCTTACTCTCCTTCGGGACTAGCGGGAATGAGCAGTTCTTC	CASSLLSFGTSGNEQFF
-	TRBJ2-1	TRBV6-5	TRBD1	TGTGCCAGCAGGGGAGACAGGGGGCGAAATGAGCAGTTCTTC	CASRGDRGRNEQFF
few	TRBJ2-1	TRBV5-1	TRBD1	TGCGCCAGCAATCGGGACAGCTCCTACAATGAGCAGTTCTTC	CASNRDSSYNEQFF
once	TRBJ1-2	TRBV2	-	TGTGCCAGCACCCCGCCGGGGAGCGGTGGCTACACCTTC	CASTPPGSGGYTF
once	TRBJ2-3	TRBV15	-	TGTGCCGCCCGTCGGGCGGGAGATACGCAGTATTTT	CAARRAGDTQYF
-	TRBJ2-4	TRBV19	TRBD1	TGTGCCAGTAGTCCCGGGACAGGGTCCAAAAACATTCAGTACTTC	CASSPGTGSKNIQYF
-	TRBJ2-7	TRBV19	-	TGTGCCAGTAGTTTGGGGCCGCCATCCTACGAGCAGTACTTC	CASSLGPPSYEQYF
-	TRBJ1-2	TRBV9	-	TGTGCCAGCAGCGAGGGAGGGGGGAACTATGGCTACACCTTC	CASSEGGGNYGYTF
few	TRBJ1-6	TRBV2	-	TGTGCCAGCAGTGAACTAGGTCAGGGGTTGAGCTCCTATAATTCACCCCTCCACTTT	CASSELGQGLSSYNSPLHF
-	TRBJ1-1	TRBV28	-	TGTGCCAGCAGTCCGGGACACTTGAACACTGAAGCTTTCTTT	CASSPGHLNTEAFF
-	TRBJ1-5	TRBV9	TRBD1	TGTGCCAGCAGCCAAGGACAGGGCGGCGGTCAGCCCCAGCATTTT	CASSQGQGGGQPQHF
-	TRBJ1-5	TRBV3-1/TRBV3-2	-	TGTGCCAGCAGCCAGGGGGCAGGCAATCAGCCCCAGCATTTT	CASSQGAGNQPQHF
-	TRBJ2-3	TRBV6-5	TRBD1	TGTGCCAGCAGTTACTGGTCAGGGGGCAACACAGATACGCAGTATTTT	CASSYWSGGNTDTQYF
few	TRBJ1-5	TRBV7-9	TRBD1	TGTGCCAGCAGCTCGACAGGGCGGCCCCAGCATTTT	CASSSTGRPQHF
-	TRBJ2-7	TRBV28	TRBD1	TGTGCCAGCAGCCGTCTCGGGACAGTGAACGAGCAGTACTTC	CASSRLGTVNEQYF
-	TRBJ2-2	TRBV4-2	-	TGTGCCAGCAGCCAAGTAGTGCCCGGGGAGCTGTTTTTT	CASSQVVPGELFF
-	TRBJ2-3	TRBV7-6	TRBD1	TGTGCCAGCAGCCCAGGACAGGGAACAGATACGCAGTATTTT	CASSPGQGTDTQYF
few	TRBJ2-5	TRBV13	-	TGTGCCAGCAGCTTAACACATAGGGCGGGAGAGACCCAGTACTTC	CASSLTHRAGETQYF
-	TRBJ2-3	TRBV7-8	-	TGTGCCAGCAGCTCCCGGAGGTTTAGCGAATATACGCAGTATTTT	CASSSRRFSEYTQYF
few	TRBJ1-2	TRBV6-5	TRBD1	TGTGCCAGTGGGAAGGGACAGCTATCCTATGGCTACACCTTC	CASGKGQLSYGYTF
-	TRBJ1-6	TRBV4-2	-	TGTGCCAGCAGCCAAGATGGGGGAGGACGGCATAATTCACCCCTCCACTTT	CASSQDGGGRHNSPLHF
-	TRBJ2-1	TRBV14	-	TGTGCCAGCAGCCCCAAAAGGGGACATCTAATCTCCTACAATGAGCAGTTCTTC	CASSPKRGHLISYNEQFF
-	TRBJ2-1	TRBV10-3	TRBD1	TGTGCCATCAGCGACCCGGGACAGGGGTCATATGAGCAGTTCTTC	CAISDPGQGSYEQFF
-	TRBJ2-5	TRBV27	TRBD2	TGTGCCAGCAGTTTCAGACTAGCGGGGACAGAGACCCAGTACTTC	CASSFRLAGTETQYF